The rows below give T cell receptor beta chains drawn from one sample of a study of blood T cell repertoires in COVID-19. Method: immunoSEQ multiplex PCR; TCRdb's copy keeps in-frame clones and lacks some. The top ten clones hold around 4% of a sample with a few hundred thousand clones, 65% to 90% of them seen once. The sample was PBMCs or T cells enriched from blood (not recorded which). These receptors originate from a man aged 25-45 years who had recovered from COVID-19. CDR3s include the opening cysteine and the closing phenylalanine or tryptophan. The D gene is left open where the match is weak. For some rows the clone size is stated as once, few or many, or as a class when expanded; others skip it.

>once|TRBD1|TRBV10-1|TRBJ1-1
CASARGLNTEAFF
TGCGCCAGCGCTAGGGGGCTGAACACTGAAGCTTTCTTT
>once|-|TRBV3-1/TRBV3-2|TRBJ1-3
CASSQNTGSGNTIYF
TGTGCCAGCAGCCAAAACACGGGCTCTGGAAACACCATATATTTT
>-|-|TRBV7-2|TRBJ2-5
CASSLALSSRETQYF
TGTGCCAGCAGCTTAGCTCTCAGTTCTCGAGAGACCCAGTACTTC
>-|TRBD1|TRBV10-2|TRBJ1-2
CASAPLVQGGGYTF
TGCGCCAGCGCCCCCCTCGTACAGGGGGGTGGCTACACCTTC
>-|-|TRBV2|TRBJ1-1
CASSEFGGNTEAFF
TGTGCCAGCAGTGAATTCGGGGGGAACACTGAAGCTTTCTTT
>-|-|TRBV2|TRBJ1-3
CASSEQTNTIYF
TGTGCCAGCAGTGAACAGACTAACACCATATATTTT
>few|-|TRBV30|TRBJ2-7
CALQASVYEQYF
TGTGCCTTGCAGGCTAGCGTCTACGAGCAGTACTTC
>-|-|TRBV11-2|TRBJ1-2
CASSGSGGLGGYTF
TGTGCCAGCAGCGGGTCGGGCGGGCTAGGTGGCTACACCTTC
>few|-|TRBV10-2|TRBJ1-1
CASSEVGGTTEAFF
TGCGCCAGCAGTGAGGTAGGAGGGACCACTGAAGCTTTCTTT
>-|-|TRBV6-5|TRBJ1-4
CASSYRGGEKLFF
TGTGCCAGCAGTTACAGGGGTGGTGAAAAACTGTTTTTT
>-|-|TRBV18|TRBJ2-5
CASSPLRDGIGETQYF
TGTGCCAGCTCACCACTCAGAGACGGGATCGGAGAGACCCAGTACTTC
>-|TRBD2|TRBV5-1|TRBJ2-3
CASSLGSSGGTDTQYF
TGCGCCAGCAGCTTGGGCTCTAGCGGGGGTACAGATACGCAGTATTTT
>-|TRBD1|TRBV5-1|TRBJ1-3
CASSWTGEVGGNTIYF
TGCGCCAGCAGCTGGACAGGGGAGGTAGGCGGAAACACCATATATTTT
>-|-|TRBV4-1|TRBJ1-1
CASSQYTTRPLF
TGCGCCAGCAGCCAATACACGACACGTCCCCTCTTT
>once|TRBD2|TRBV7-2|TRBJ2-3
CASSFQRLAGGQDTQYF
TGTGCCAGCAGCTTCCAACGACTAGCGGGAGGTCAAGATACGCAGTATTTT
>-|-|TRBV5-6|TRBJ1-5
CASSRRTERSNQPQHF
TGTGCCAGCAGCCGACGGACAGAGCGGAGCAATCAGCCCCAGCATTTT